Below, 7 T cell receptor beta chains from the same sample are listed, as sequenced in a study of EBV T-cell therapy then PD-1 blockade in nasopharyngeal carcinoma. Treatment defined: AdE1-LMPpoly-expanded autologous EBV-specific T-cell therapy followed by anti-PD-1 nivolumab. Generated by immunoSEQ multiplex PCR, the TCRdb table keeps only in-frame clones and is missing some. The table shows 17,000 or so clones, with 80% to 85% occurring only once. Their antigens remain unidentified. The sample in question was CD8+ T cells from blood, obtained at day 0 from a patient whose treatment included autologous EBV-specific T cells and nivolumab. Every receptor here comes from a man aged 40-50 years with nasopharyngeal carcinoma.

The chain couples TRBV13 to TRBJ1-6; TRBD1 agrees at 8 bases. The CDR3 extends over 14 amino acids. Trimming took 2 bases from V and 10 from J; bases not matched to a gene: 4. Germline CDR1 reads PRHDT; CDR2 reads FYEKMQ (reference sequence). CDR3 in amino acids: CASSLTQGDSPLHF. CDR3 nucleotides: TGTGCCAGCAGCTTAACACAGGGGGACTCACCCCTCCACTTT.

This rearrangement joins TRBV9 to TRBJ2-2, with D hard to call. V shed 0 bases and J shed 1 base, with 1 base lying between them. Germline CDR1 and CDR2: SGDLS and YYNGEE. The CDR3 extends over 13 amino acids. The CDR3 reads CASSVGNTGELFF. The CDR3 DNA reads TGTGCCAGCAGCGTAGGGAACACCGGGGAGCTGTTTTTT.

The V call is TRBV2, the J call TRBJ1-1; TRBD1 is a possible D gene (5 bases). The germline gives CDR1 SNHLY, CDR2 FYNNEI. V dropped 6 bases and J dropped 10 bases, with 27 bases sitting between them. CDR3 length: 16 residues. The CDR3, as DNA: TGTGCCAGCAGCGTGTCCCCGGGGACTGCGGGACGCGGAGCTTTCTTT. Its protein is CASSVSPGTAGRGAFF. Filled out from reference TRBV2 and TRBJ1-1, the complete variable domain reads EPEVTQTPSHQVTQMGQEVILRCVPISNHLYFYWYRQILGQKVEFLVSFYNNEISEKSEIFDDQFSVERPDGSNFTLKIRSTKLEDSAMYFCASSVSPGTAGRGAFFGQGTRLTVV.

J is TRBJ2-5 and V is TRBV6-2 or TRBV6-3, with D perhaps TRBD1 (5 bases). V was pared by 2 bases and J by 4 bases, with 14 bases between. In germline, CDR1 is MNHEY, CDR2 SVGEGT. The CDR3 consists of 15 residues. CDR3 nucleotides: TGTGCCAGCAGTTACGGGGAAGGGGCAATAGAGACCCAGTACTTC. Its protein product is CASSYGEGAIETQYF.

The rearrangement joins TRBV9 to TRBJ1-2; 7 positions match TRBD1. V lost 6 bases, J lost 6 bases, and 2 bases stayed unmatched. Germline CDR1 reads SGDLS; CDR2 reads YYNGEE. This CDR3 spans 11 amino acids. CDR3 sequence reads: CASKTGHGYTF. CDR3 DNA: TGTGCCAGCAAGACAGGGCATGGCTACACCTTC. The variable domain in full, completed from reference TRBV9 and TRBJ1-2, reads DSGVTQTPKHLITATGQRVTLRCSPRSGDLSVYWYQQSLDQGLQFLIQYYNGEERAKGNILERFSAQQFPDLHSELNLSSLELGDSALYFCASKTGHGYTFGSGTRLTVV.

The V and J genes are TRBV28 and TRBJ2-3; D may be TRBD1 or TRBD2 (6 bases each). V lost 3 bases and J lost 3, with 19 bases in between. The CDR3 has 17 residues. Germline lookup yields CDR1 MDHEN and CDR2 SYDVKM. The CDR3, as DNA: TGTGCCAGCAGTTTCCCTTGGGGGGCCGGAGGGACAGATACGCAGTATTTT. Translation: CASSFPWGAGGTDTQYF.

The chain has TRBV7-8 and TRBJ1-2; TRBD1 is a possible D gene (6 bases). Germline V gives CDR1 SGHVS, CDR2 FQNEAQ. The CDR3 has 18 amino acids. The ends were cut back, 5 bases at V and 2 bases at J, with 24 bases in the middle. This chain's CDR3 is CASSPQAGAYAANYGYTF. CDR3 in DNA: TGTGCCAGCAGCCCCCAGGCAGGGGCCTATGCGGCGAACTATGGCTACACCTTC.